This TCR beta chain was obtained from a study of blood T cell repertoires in COVID-19. This table comes from immunoSEQ multiplex PCR, and its TCRdb copy is limited to in-frame clones, with some not included. Among some 100,000 clones, just over 85% were seen once, and the ten largest hold approximately 5%. Germline assignment: CDR1 SGHTS and CDR2 YDEGEE. V was clipped by 0 bases and J by 7 bases; unmatched bases: 7. CDR3 size: 17 residues. The sample comprised peripheral blood. This TCR derives from a human donor in a cohort sampled during active COVID-19. The chain links TRBV5-8 to TRBJ2-1; 13 positions agree with TRBD2. The CDR3 reads CASSLARTSGSENEQFF. For the CDR3, the DNA is TGTGCCAGCAGCTTGGCCCGGACTAGCGGGAGTGAAAATGAGCAGTTCTTC.